This TCR beta chain was obtained from a study of T cell responses to AZD1222 COVID-19 vaccine. Sequenced by immunoSEQ multiplex PCR; TCRdb stores in-frame clones only, minus some. This table has roughly 110,000 clones, 85% to 90% appearing once. After removal of 2 bases from V and 9 bases from J, the junction contained 7 bases not matched to a gene. CDR1 is KGHSH and CDR2 is LQKENI in the germline V gene. The CDR3 runs 15 residues. This clonotype originated in an adult in good health. The sample in question was peripheral blood, obtained on day 0 of AZD1222 vaccination. The chain employs TRBV18 and TRBJ2-1, with TRBD2 matching 10 bases. The chain's CDR3 is CASSPGLAGDGEQFF. CDR3 DNA: TGTGCCAGCTCACCAGGGCTAGCGGGAGATGGTGAGCAGTTCTTC.